A single sample is the source of the 10 T cell receptor beta chains below, sequenced in a study of blood T cells in healthy people across ages. For the second PCR, which ran for 7 to 11 cycles, a sample-barcoded 5' primer and a J-beta primer mix were used. TCRdb re-called the 5' RACE reads with MiXCR, one entry per CDR3 protein. The top ten hold 7.7% of the sample, which has about 1,500,000 distinct CDR3 sequences, roughly 30% seen once. The sequencing sample was made of blood. The source is a woman aged 25 to 39 in good health.

The sample holds a few counts of this clonotype. The rearrangement uses TRBV5-1 and TRBJ1-4; D is possibly TRBD1 (5 bases). The CDR3 runs to 16 residues. Trimming took off 2 bases at V and 0 bases at J, with 11 bases between the two ends. Germline CDR1 reads SGHRS; CDR2 reads YFSETQ. The DNA of the CDR3 is TGCGCCAGCAGCTTCAGTGGGGGTGCAACTAATGAAAAACTGTTTTTT. Amino acids: CASSFSGGATNEKLFF.

This clonotype was counted between two and nine times. The rearrangement joins TRBV9 to TRBJ2-7, with D possibly TRBD2 on 6 matching bases. The CDR3 is made up of 15 amino acids. From germline, CDR1 is SGDLS and CDR2 YYNGEE. Trimming took off 0 bases at V and 2 bases at J, with 12 bases between the two ends. The CDR3 sequence is CASSVDGGWTYEQYF. CDR3 coding DNA: TGTGCCAGCAGCGTAGATGGGGGGTGGACCTACGAGCAGTACTTC.

The V and J genes are TRBV7-9 and TRBJ1-4; a possible D gene is TRBD1 (5 bases). The CDR3 is made up of 12 amino acids. Germline V gene lookup returns CDR1 SEHNR and CDR2 FQNEAQ (reference sequence). Trimming cost V 8 bases and J 7 bases, with 11 bases left between them. The chain's CDR3 is CASGEGPEKLFF. The CDR3 bases are TGTGCCAGCGGGGAGGGGCCTGAAAAACTGTTTTTT.

Only a few counts were recorded for this clonotype. The rearrangement links TRBV25-1 to TRBJ2-7; possibly TRBD1 or TRBD2 for D (6 bases each). This CDR3 comprises 14 residues. CDR1 is MGHDK, CDR2 SYGVNS, per germline. With 4 bases removed from V and 1 base from J, the gap between germline ends came to 11 bases. The CDR3 nucleotides read TGTGCCAGCAGTGCCGGGGGCCATTCCTACGAGCAGTACTTC. Residues: CASSAGGHSYEQYF.

The sample holds a few counts of this clonotype. This rearrangement joins TRBV5-1 to TRBJ1-4; D uncertain. The CDR3 has 13 residues. The germline V gene has CDR1 SGHRS and CDR2 YFSETQ. Trimming shortened V by 4 bases and J by 8 bases, and 12 bases separated the two germline ends. In nucleotides, the CDR3 is TGCGCCAGCAGCCCCTCGGGCCGGGAAAAACTGTTTTTT. Protein product: CASSPSGREKLFF.

V gene TRBV7-2 combines with J gene TRBJ1-2; D gene uncertain. CDR3 length: 14 amino acids. V was clipped by 1 base and J by 5 bases, with 11 bases between them. The germline V gene encodes CDR1 SGHTA and CDR2 FQGNSA. CDR3 in DNA: TGTGCCAGCAGCTTAGTAAGGCAGGAGTATGGCTACACCTTC. Its protein is CASSLVRQEYGYTF.

Concerning this clonotype itself: Just one base apart from a much larger clone, this may be a read error. J is TRBJ2-7 and V is TRBV20-1, with 8 positions matching TRBD2. Germline V gene lookup returns CDR1 DFQATT and CDR2 SNEGSKA (reference sequence). CDR3 length: 13 amino acids. CDR3 coding DNA: TGCAGTCTGGGCGGGGGGCGTACCTACGAGCAGCACTTC. Amino acids: CSLGGGRTYEQHF.

This clonotype was seen ten or more times. The genes are TRBV24-1 and TRBJ2-1; D is possibly TRBD2 (6 bases). V dropped 4 bases and J dropped 4 bases, with 16 bases sitting between them. The length of the CDR3 is 16 residues. Germline V gene sequence: CDR1 KGHDR, CDR2 SFDVKD. DNA of the CDR3: TGTGCCACCAGTGACCGCCGGGGGTTACTTTACAATGAGCAGTTCTTC. This sequence encodes CATSDRRGLLYNEQFF.

A few counts support this clonotype. The chain is built from TRBV7-9 and TRBJ1-4; 9 bases match TRBD1. This CDR3 region has 14 residues. CDR1 SEHNR and CDR2 FQNEAQ come from the germline V gene (reference sequence). Trimming took 5 bases from V and 6 from J; bases not matched to a gene: 4. CDR3 bases: TGTGCCAGCAGCCTAAGGACAGGGGATGAAAAACTGTTTTTT. Protein sequence: CASSLRTGDEKLFF.

Turning to this clonotype: This may be a read error, as it is one base from a much larger clone. The chain couples TRBV5-1 to TRBJ2-5, with 9 nucleotides matching TRBD1. The germline CDR1 and CDR2 sequences are SGHRS and YFSETQ. CDR3 length: 15 amino acids. Trimming cost V 3 bases and J 11 bases; bases outside gene matches: 14. The DNA of the CDR3 is TGCGCCAGCAGCTCGCAGGACAGGGGAGGGTTGGAGCAGTACTTC. As protein: CASSSQDRGGLEQYF.